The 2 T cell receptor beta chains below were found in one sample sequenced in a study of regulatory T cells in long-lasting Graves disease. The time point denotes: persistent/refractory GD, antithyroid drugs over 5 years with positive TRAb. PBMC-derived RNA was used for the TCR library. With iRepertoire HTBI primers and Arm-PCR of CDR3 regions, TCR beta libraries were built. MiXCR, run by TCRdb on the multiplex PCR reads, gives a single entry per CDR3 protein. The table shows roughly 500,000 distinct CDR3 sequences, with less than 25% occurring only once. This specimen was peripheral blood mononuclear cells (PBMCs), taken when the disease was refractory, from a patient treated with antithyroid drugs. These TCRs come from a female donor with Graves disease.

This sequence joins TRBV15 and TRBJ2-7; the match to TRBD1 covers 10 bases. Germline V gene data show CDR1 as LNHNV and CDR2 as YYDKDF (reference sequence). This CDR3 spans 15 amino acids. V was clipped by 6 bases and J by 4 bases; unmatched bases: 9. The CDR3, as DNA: TGTGCCACCAGAGTGCCCGGGACAGGGGATTACGAGCAGTACTTC. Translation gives CATRVPGTGDYEQYF.

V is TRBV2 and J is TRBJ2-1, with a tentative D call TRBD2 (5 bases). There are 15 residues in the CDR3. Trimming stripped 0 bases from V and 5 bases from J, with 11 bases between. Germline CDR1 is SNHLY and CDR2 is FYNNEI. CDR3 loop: CASSEAGASNNEQFF. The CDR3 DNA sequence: TGTGCCAGCAGTGAAGCGGGAGCTTCAAACAATGAGCAGTTCTTC.